What follows are 23 T cell receptor beta chains derived from one specimen sequenced in a study of blood T cell repertoires in COVID-19 (dated by TCRdb to 2018 to 2021). Receptor amplification or capture employed the immunoSEQ multiplex PCR assay. What TCRdb holds here is the immuneACCESS table cut down to in-frame rearrangements. Part of the clones is not present; checked against another copy, under half of the missing clones reflect an unresolved V gene, and the others are unexplained. The sample contains under 250,000 clones, more than 65% of them found a single time. The top ten clonotypes cover under 15% of the sample. The sequencing sample was made of peripheral blood. All receptors come from a human donor in a cohort sampled during active COVID-19.

The chain uses TRBV3-1 (or the pseudogene TRBV3-2) and TRBJ2-7, with unresolved D. CDR1 LGHDT and CDR2 YNNKEL come from the germline V gene (reference sequence). V lost 5 bases and J lost 2, with 10 bases in between. The CDR3 spans 13 residues. The CDR3 loop reads CASSLGETYEQYF. Written as DNA, the CDR3 is TGTGCCAGCAGCTTGGGCGAAACCTACGAGCAGTACTTC.

The V call is TRBV28, the J call TRBJ2-7, with D possibly matching TRBD1 (8 bases). Deletions cut 6 bases from V and 1 base from J, with 13 bases between. The CDR3 loop spans 14 amino acids. Germline V gene data show CDR1 as MDHEN and CDR2 as SYDVKM. CDR3 amino acids: CASRTGGGSYEQYF. As DNA, the CDR3 is TGTGCCAGCAGAACAGGGGGGGGGTCCTACGAGCAGTACTTC.

This clone showed up just a few times. V usage is TRBV5-1 and J usage is TRBJ2-1, with 10 bases identical to TRBD2. Germline assignment: CDR1 SGHRS and CDR2 YFSETQ. V gave up 0 bases and J gave up 8 bases; unmatched junction bases: 14. This CDR3 region has 18 residues. CDR3 in DNA: TGCGCCAGCAGCTTGGTGCCTAGCGGGAGTAAGAACCCCCATGAGCAGTTCTTC. This translates into CASSLVPSGSKNPHEQFF.

The V and J genes are TRBV5-5 and TRBJ2-3; 10 positions agree with TRBD2. The CDR3 length is 16 residues. Per the germline V gene, CDR1 is SGHKS and CDR2 is YYEKEE (reference sequence). V lost 4 bases and J lost 4; bases outside the gene matches: 9. The CDR3 sequence is CASSPPSGSPSDTQYF. Here the CDR3 DNA reads TGTGCCAGCAGCCCCCCTAGCGGGAGTCCCTCAGATACGCAGTATTTT. The whole variable domain, remainder taken from reference TRBV5-5 and TRBJ2-3, is DAGVTQSPTHLIKTRGQQVTLRCSPISGHKSVSWYQQVLGQGPQFIFQYYEKEERGRGNFPDRFSARQFPNYSSELNVNALLLGDSALYLCASSPPSGSPSDTQYFGPGTRLTVL.

This chain joins TRBV12-3 or TRBV12-4 and TRBJ2-5, with 7 bases fitting TRBD1. This CDR3 is built from 13 residues. J was trimmed by 2 bases and V by 7 bases; bases with no gene match: 4. The CDR3 loop reads CASKRTGQETQYF. CDR3 DNA: TGTGCCAGCAAGAGGACAGGTCAAGAGACCCAGTACTTC.

This clone was seen a handful of times. The J gene is TRBJ2-1, the V gene TRBV27, with D perhaps matching TRBD1 (6 bases). V dropped 5 bases and J dropped 3 bases, with 11 bases sitting between them. Germline loops: CDR1 MNHEY, CDR2 SMNVEV (reference sequence). The CDR3 loop spans 14 amino acids. The CDR3 DNA follows: TGTGCCAGCAGTCAAAACAGGGACTACAATGAGCAGTTCTTC. It yields the protein CASSQNRDYNEQFF.

The chain has TRBV11-2 and TRBJ1-2; D unresolved. V lost 2 bases and J lost 4, with 11 bases in between. The CDR3 has 14 amino acids. The V gene's germline CDR1 is SGHAT and CDR2 FQNNGV. The CDR3 DNA is TGTGCCAGCAGCTTAACCGAGGTCGGCTATGGCTACACCTTC. It codes for CASSLTEVGYGYTF.

The chain employs TRBV7-8 and TRBJ1-1, with 7 positions matching TRBD1. Germline V gene sequence: CDR1 SGHVS, CDR2 FQNEAQ. This CDR3 has 15 amino acids. V shed 5 bases, J shed 0 bases, and the junction held 6 bases outside the gene matches. CDR3 region: CASSARQGMNTEAFF. The CDR3 DNA reads TGTGCCAGCAGCGCCCGACAGGGTATGAACACTGAAGCTTTCTTT.

This chain uses TRBV28 with TRBJ2-3; 13 bases are a match to TRBD2. The CDR3 is made up of 16 amino acids. Germline assignment: CDR1 MDHEN and CDR2 SYDVKM. Losses at the gene ends were 5 bases for V and 7 bases for J; bases not matched to a gene: 9. The CDR3 is CASSPSGLAGKNTQYF. CDR3 DNA sequence: TGTGCCAGCAGTCCCTCGGGACTAGCGGGAAAGAATACGCAGTATTTT.

The chain combines TRBV27 with TRBJ2-5, with a tentative D call TRBD2 (5 bases). CDR3 size: 16 residues. The germline gives CDR1 MNHEY, CDR2 SMNVEV (reference sequence). With 6 bases removed from V and 2 bases from J, the gap between germline ends came to 19 bases. The CDR3, as DNA: TGTGCCAGCAGCCCCCGTCTAGCTAGCACGCAAGAGACCCAGTACTTC. Protein sequence: CASSPRLASTQETQYF.

The genes are TRBV19 and TRBJ1-2; TRBD1 matches at 7 bases. Germline CDR1 reads LNHDA; CDR2 reads SQIVND (reference sequence). The CDR3 length is 19 residues. V lost 3 bases and J lost 2; bases outside the gene matches: 18. For the CDR3, the DNA is TGTGCCAGTAGTATCCTTCTACTTAGACAGGGCGGAAACAACTATGGCTACACCTTC. Translating gives CASSILLLRQGGNNYGYTF.

This sequence joins TRBV28 and TRBJ1-4; D is unclear. CDR1 and CDR2 from the germline V gene are MDHEN and SYDVKM. The length of the CDR3 is 12 residues. Trimming cost V 2 bases and J 15 bases, with 13 bases left between them. Here the CDR3 DNA reads TGTGCCAGCAGTTTAGGTTCGACAATGGTGTTTTTT. Protein sequence: CASSLGSTMVFF.

This clone was observed a handful of times. This chain joins TRBV7-6 and TRBJ1-6; 9 nucleotides agree with TRBD1. The CDR3 spans 14 residues. V lost 5 bases, J lost 9 bases, and 5 bases stayed unmatched. CDR1 is SGHVS and CDR2 is FNYEAQ in the germline V gene. The CDR3: CASSPGQGTSPLHF. CDR3 bases: TGTGCCAGCAGCCCGGGACAGGGTACTTCACCCCTCCACTTT.

The chain joins TRBV5-1 to TRBJ2-7, with 9 bases lining up with TRBD2. The CDR3 sequence is 14 residues long. Germline V gene data show CDR1 as SGHRS and CDR2 as YFSETQ. After removal of 5 bases from V and 2 bases from J, the junction contained 5 bases not matched to a gene. CDR3 DNA: TGCGCCAGCAGGTCTAGCGGGATACCCTACGAGCAGTACTTC. Translating it yields CASRSSGIPYEQYF. Full variable domain (outside the CDR3, taken from reference TRBV5-1 and TRBJ2-7): KAGVTQTPRYLIKTRGQQVTLSCSPISGHRSVSWYQQTPGQGLQFLFEYFSETQRNKGNFPGRFSGRQFSNSRSEMNVSTLELGDSALYLCASRSSGIPYEQYFGPGTRLTVT.

This chain connects TRBV28 to TRBJ2-1; 9 bases match TRBD2. The CDR3 runs to 15 residues. CDR1 MDHEN and CDR2 SYDVKM come from the germline V gene. Unmatched junction bases numbered 13, after V lost 6 bases and J lost 10 bases. In nucleotides, the CDR3 is TGTGCCAGCAGCCTGAGGGTAGCGGGAGTGGAAGAGCAGTTCTTC. Protein sequence: CASSLRVAGVEEQFF.

The V gene is TRBV19, the J gene TRBJ2-2, with D perhaps TRBD2 (5 bases). From germline, CDR1 is LNHDA and CDR2 SQIVND (reference sequence). CDR3 size: 14 residues. Trimming shortened V by 5 bases and J by 6 bases, and 13 bases separated the two germline ends. This chain's CDR3 is CASSSGLPPGELFF. In DNA, the CDR3 is TGTGCCAGTAGTTCCGGACTTCCCCCCGGGGAGCTGTTTTTT.

The chain uses TRBV24-1 and TRBJ2-1; 8 bases are shared with TRBD1. V dropped 7 bases and J dropped 5; count of bases not matched to a gene: 12. This CDR3 region has 16 residues. Germline values: CDR1 KGHDR, CDR2 SFDVKD. CDR3 DNA sequence: TGTGCCACCAGCACTTACAGGGGGTTGACCAACAATGAGCAGTTCTTC. This translates into CATSTYRGLTNNEQFF.

The J gene is TRBJ2-3, the V gene TRBV7-9; TRBD2 agrees at 8 bases. This CDR3 has 14 residues. Trimming at V came to 5 bases and at J to 6 bases, leaving 7 bases not matched to a gene. Germline-derived CDR1 and CDR2 are SEHNR and FQNEAQ (reference sequence). CDR3 bases: TGTGCCAGCAGCCCTTCTAGCGGGTCGGATACGCAGTATTTT. It specifies CASSPSSGSDTQYF.

The V call is TRBV4-1, the J call TRBJ1-5; perhaps TRBD1 as D (5 bases). The CDR3 contains 15 residues. The V end lost 3 bases, the J end lost 6 bases, and 15 bases lay between the germline ends. CDR1 and CDR2 (germline): MGHRA, YSYEKL. The CDR3 region is CASSQDYQGGQPQHF. The CDR3 coding sequence is TGCGCCAGCAGCCAGGATTACCAGGGAGGTCAGCCCCAGCATTTT.

The sample holds one count of this clone. The gene calls are TRBV15 and TRBJ1-1; D is ambiguous. The ends were cut back, 2 bases at V and 0 bases at J, with 10 bases in the middle. The length of the CDR3 is 15 residues. In germline, CDR1 is LNHNV, CDR2 YYDKDF (reference sequence). In DNA form, the CDR3 reads TGTGCCACCAGCAGACTCCGACAAATGAACACTGAAGCTTTCTTT. Protein sequence: CATSRLRQMNTEAFF.

This chain joins TRBV7-7 and TRBJ2-5, with 8 bases lining up with TRBD2. Germline CDR1 reads SSHAT; CDR2 reads FNYEAQ (reference sequence). This CDR3 spans 16 amino acids. Trimming removed 5 bases from V and 5 bases from J; junction bases left unmatched: 13. The CDR3: CASSPYPSGRRETQYF. The CDR3 nucleotides are TGTGCCAGCAGCCCATATCCGAGCGGGAGAAGGGAGACCCAGTACTTC.

This chain links TRBV2 with TRBJ2-1; TRBD2 agrees at 11 bases. After removal of 4 bases from V and 7 bases from J, the junction contained 6 bases not matched to a gene. The CDR3 has 15 residues. The germline V gene encodes CDR1 SNHLY and CDR2 FYNNEI. The CDR3 bases are TGTGCCAGCAGTGCAATGACTAGCGGGAAGAATGAGCAGTTCTTC. This codes for CASSAMTSGKNEQFF.

The chain employs TRBV2 and TRBJ2-1, with 11 bases fitting TRBD2. Losses at the gene ends were 6 bases for V and 4 bases for J; bases not matched to a gene: 5. The V gene's germline CDR1 is SNHLY and CDR2 FYNNEI. The CDR3 has 15 residues. The DNA for the CDR3 is TGTGCCAGCAGGGTAGCGGGAGGGTCATACAATGAGCAGTTCTTC. This encodes CASRVAGGSYNEQFF.